The 10 T cell receptor beta chains below come from one sample, sequenced in a study of cytomegalovirus exposure and HLA in healthy donors. Primers for the PCR totalled 60 Vbeta and 13 Jbeta. Profiled with immunoSEQ multiplex PCR; TCRdb holds only in-frame clones, not every one. The sample lists approximately 100,000 clones; under 75% were seen once. What was sequenced was PBMCs. Receptor source: a female donor in good health and CMV-seronegative.

In DNA, the CDR3 is TGTGCCAGCAGCTCTGGGGTTCAGACTAGCCGTTCCTACAATGAGCAGTTCTTC. Translation gives CASSSGVQTSRSYNEQFF. V and J are TRBV7-9 and TRBJ2-1, with 7 bases fitting TRBD2. The trim removed 4 bases at V and 1 base at J, leaving 13 bases unmatched. CDR3 length: 18 residues. Germline assignment: CDR1 SEHNR and CDR2 FQNEAQ (reference sequence). Based on the CDR3 plus reference TRBV7-9 and TRBJ2-1, the full variable domain is DTGVSQNPRHKITKRGQNVTFRCDPISEHNRLYWYRQTLGQGPEFLTYFQNEAQLEKSRLLSDRFSAERPKGSFSTLEIQRTEQGDSAMYLCASSSGVQTSRSYNEQFFGPGTRLTVL.

This clone has just a few counts. This chain joins TRBV7-9 and TRBJ1-1, with D possibly matching TRBD1 (5 bases). The CDR3 contains 13 residues. The V and J ends lost 3 bases and 1 base respectively, with 6 bases between them. Per germline, CDR1 SEHNR and CDR2 FQNEAQ (reference sequence). CDR3 sequence (DNA): TGTGCCAGCAGCTTTACAGGGAACACTGAAGCTTTCTTT. Translating it yields CASSFTGNTEAFF.

The chain has TRBV6-1 and TRBJ2-7, with D unclear. The V gene's germline CDR1 is MNHNS and CDR2 SASEGT. Trimming stripped 6 bases from V and 3 bases from J, with 15 bases between. CDR3 length: 14 residues. CDR3 coding DNA: TGTGCCAGCAGAGCCGCGGATATCCTCTACGAGCAGTACTTC. Its protein is CASRAADILYEQYF.

This clone was picked up a small number of times. The rearrangement joins TRBV11-2 to TRBJ2-7; TRBD2 aligns across 8 bases. CDR3 length equals 15 residues. After removal of 5 bases from V and 7 bases from J, the junction contained 13 bases not matched to a gene. Germline lookup yields CDR1 SGHAT and CDR2 FQNNGV. The CDR3 loop is CASSLQAGAMGEQYF. The CDR3 region has the DNA TGTGCCAGCAGCCTCCAAGCGGGGGCCATGGGGGAGCAGTACTTC.

This clone was detected only a few times. The sample contains more than one DNA sequence encoding this CDR3. The chain combines TRBV5-1 with TRBJ2-7, with D perhaps matching TRBD2 (5 bases). V lost 0 bases, J lost 0 bases, and 10 bases lay in between. This CDR3 is 15 amino acids long. Germline assignment: CDR1 SGHRS and CDR2 YFSETQ. CDR3 loop: CASSLGPGSSYEQYF. The CDR3 nucleotides are TGCGCCAGCAGCTTGGGACCGGGGAGCTCCTACGAGCAGTACTTC.

This clone was picked up a small number of times. The J gene is TRBJ1-1, the V gene TRBV7-8; 10 bases fit TRBD1. The V and J ends lost 5 bases and 0 bases, in that order; junction bases with no gene match: 6. The CDR3 sequence is 16 residues long. The germline gives CDR1 SGHVS, CDR2 FQNEAQ. Here the CDR3 reads CASSPRTGGLNTEAFF. The CDR3 DNA sequence: TGTGCCAGCAGCCCCCGGACAGGGGGTTTGAACACTGAAGCTTTCTTT.

The chain links TRBV6-5 to TRBJ2-7, with D possibly TRBD2 on 6 matching bases. The CDR3 length is 14 residues. Germline values: CDR1 MNHEY, CDR2 SVGAGI. Deletions cut 0 bases from V and 5 bases from J, with 11 bases between. The CDR3 region is CASSYSRGYNEQYF. For the CDR3, the DNA is TGTGCCAGCAGTTACTCTCGGGGGTATAACGAGCAGTACTTC.

The chain is built from TRBV29-1 and TRBJ2-7; maybe TRBD2 (6 bases). Germline CDR1 and CDR2: SQVTM and ANQGSEA. Trimming removed 3 bases at V and 6 bases at J, with 9 bases between. This CDR3 contains 11 residues. The CDR3 region is CSVDKAGEQYF. The CDR3 DNA reads as TGCAGCGTTGACAAAGCGGGCGAGCAGTACTTC.

This clone was counted once. This sequence joins TRBV2 and TRBJ1-6, with D possibly matching TRBD1 (6 bases). CDR3 length: 16 amino acids. The V end was cut by 0 bases, the J end by 5 bases, with 11 bases between. CDR1 is SNHLY, CDR2 FYNNEI, per germline. CDR3 residues: CASSEAETGDNSPLHF. As DNA, the CDR3 is TGTGCCAGCAGTGAAGCGGAGACAGGCGATAATTCACCCCTCCACTTT.

The J gene is TRBJ2-1, the V gene TRBV27, with 9 bases fitting TRBD2. Germline loops: CDR1 MNHEY, CDR2 SMNVEV (reference sequence). J lost 0 bases, V lost 7 bases, and 4 bases had no gene match. This CDR3 comprises 15 residues. The CDR3 reads CASTRAGGSYNEQFF. CDR3 bases: TGTGCCAGCACTCGAGCGGGGGGCTCCTACAATGAGCAGTTCTTC.